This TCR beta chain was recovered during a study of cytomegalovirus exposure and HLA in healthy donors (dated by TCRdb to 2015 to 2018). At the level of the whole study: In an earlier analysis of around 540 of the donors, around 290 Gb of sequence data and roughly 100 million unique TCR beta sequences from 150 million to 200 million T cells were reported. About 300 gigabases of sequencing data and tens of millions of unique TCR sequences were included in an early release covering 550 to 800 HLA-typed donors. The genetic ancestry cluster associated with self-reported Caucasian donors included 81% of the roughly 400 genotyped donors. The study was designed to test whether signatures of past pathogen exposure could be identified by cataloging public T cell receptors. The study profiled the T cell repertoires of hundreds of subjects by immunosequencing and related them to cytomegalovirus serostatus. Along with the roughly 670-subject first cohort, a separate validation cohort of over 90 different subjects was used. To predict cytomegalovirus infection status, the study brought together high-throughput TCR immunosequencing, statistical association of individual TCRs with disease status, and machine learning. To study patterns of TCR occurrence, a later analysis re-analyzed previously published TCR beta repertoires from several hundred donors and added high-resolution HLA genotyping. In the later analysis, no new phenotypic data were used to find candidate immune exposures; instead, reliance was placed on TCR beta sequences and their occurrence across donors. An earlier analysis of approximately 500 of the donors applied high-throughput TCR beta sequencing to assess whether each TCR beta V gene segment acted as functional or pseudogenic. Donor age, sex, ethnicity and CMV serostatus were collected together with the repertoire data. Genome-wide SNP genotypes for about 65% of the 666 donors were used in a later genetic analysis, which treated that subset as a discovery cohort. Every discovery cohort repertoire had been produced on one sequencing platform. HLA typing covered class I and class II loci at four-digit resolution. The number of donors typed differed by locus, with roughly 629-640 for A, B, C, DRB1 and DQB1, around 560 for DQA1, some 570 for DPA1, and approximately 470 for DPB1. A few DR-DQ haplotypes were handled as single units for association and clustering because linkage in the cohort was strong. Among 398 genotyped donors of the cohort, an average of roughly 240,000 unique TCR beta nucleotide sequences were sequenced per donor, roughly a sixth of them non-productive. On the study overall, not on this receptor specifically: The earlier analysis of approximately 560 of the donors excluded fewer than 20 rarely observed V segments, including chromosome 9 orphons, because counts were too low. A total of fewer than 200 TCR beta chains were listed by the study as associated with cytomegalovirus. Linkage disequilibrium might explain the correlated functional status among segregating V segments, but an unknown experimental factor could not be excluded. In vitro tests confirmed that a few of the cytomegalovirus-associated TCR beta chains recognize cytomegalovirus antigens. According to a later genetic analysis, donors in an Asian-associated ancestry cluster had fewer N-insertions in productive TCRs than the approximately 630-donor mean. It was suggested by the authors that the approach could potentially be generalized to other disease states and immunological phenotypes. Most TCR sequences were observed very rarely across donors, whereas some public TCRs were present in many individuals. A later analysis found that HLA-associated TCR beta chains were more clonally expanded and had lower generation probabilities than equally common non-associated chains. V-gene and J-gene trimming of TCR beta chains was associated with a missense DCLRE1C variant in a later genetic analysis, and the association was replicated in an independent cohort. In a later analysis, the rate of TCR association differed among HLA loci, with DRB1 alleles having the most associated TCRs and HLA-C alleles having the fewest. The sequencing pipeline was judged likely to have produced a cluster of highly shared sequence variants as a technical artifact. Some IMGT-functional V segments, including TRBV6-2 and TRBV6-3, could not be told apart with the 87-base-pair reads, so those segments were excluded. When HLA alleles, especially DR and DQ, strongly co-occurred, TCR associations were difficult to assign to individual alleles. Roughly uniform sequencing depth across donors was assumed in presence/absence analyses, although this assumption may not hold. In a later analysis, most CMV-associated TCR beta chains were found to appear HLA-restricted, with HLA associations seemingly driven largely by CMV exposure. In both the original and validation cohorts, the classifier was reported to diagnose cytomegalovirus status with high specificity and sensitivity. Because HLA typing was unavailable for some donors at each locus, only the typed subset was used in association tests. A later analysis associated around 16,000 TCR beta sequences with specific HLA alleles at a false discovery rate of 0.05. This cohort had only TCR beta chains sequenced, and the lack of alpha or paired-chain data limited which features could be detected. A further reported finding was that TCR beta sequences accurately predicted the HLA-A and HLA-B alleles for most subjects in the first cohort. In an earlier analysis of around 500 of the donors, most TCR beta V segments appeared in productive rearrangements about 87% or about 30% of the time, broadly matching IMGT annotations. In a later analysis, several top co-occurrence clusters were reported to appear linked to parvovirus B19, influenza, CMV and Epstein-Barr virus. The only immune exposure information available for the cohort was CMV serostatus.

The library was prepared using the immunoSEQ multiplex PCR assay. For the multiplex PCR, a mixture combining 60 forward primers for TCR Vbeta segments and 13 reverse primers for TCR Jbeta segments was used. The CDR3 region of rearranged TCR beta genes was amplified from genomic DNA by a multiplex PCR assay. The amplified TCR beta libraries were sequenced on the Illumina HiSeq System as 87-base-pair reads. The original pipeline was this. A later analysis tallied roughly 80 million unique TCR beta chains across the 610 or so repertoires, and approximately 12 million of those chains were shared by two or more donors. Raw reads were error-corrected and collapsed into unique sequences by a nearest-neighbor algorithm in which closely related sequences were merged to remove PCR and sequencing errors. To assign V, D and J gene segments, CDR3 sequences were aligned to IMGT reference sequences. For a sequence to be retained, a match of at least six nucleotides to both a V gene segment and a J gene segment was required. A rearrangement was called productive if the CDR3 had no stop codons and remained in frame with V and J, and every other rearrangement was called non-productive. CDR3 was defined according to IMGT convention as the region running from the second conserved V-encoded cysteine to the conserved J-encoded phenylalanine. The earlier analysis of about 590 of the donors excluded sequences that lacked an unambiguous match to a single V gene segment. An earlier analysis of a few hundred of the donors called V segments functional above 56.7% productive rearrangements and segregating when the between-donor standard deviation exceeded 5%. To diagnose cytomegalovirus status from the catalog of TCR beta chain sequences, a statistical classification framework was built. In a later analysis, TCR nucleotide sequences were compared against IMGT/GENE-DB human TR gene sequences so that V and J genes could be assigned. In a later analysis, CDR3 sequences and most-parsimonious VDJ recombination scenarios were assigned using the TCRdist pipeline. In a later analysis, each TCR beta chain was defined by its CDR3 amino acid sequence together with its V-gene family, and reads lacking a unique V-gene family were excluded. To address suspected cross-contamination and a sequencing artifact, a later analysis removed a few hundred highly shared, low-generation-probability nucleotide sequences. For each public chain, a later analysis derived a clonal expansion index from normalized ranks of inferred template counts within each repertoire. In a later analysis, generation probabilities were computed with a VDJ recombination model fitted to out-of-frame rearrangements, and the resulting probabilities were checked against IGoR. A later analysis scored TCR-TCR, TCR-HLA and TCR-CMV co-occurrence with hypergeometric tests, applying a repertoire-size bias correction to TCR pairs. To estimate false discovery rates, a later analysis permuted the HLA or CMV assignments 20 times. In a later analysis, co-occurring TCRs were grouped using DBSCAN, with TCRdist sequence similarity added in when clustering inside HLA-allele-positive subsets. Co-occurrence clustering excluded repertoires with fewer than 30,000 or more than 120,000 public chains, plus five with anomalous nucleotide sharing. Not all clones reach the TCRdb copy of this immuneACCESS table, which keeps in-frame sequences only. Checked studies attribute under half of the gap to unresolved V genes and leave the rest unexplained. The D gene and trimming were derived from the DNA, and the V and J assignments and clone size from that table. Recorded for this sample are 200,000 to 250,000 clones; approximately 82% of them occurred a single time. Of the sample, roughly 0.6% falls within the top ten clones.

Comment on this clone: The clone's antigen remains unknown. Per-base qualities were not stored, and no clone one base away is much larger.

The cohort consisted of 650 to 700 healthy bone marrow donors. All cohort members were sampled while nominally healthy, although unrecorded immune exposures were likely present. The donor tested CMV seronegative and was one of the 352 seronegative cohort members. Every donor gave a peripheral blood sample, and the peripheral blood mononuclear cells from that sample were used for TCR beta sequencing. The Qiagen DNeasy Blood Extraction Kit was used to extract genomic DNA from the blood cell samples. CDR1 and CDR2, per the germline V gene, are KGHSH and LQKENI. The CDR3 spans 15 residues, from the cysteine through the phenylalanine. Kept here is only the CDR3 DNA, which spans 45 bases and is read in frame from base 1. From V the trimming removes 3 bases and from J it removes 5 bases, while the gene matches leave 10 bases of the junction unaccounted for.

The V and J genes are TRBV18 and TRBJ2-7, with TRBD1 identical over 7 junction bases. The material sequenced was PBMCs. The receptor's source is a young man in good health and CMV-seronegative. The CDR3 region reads CASSPFRTGMDEQYF. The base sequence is TGTGCCAGCTCACCCTTTCGGACAGGAATGGACGAGCAGTACTTC.